Sequencing of this T cell receptor (beta chain) was carried out in a study of CD8+ T cells in alopecia areata. Findings of the study overall: Lesional scalp displayed greater clonality than normal scalp, most notably in alopecia totalis/universalis.

Trimming removed 3 bases from V and 0 bases from J, with 9 bases in between. The germline gives CDR1 NNHDY, CDR2 SYVADS. This CDR3 has 14 amino acids. Cells pooled from cutaneous lymph nodes were sorted on CD4, CD8alpha, NKG2D, NKG2ACE and other markers. After isolation, RNA underwent reverse transcription to generate cDNA as the sequencing template. Data came from immunoSEQ multiplex PCR; TCRdb stores just in-frame clones and leaves some out. The data show 200,000 to 300,000 clones, with none appearing a single time. As for this clone: Antigen: not known. A much more abundant neighbour one base away suggests this may be a read error. The gene symbols are mouse symbols. The read is 4 residues too short to cover the CDR3 end, so that end is filled in from the germline J gene. In the same sample, other DNA sequences code for this CDR3.

Input material: CD4+ T cells sorted from a lymph node. This clonotype originated in a C3H/HeJ mouse with alopecia areata. This mouse strain has H2-k as its MHC haplotype. This chain connects TRBV13-3 to TRBJ1-2; a weak D match, TRBD1 (6 bases). CDR3 bases read: TGTGCCAGCAGTGGTGGGACAACAAACTCC. Translated: CASSGGTTNS. The CDR3 as a whole reads CASSGGTTNSDYTF.